A single sample is the source of the 2 T cell receptor beta chains below, sequenced in a study of blood T cell repertoires in COVID-19. This table comes from immunoSEQ multiplex PCR, and its TCRdb copy is limited to in-frame clones, with some not included. The sample consists of 150,000 to 200,000 clones, around 79% of them appearing once. The sequenced sample consisted of PBMCs or T cells enriched from blood (not recorded which). These TCRs come from a man aged 50 or older who had recovered from COVID-19.

This chain links TRBV10-3 with TRBJ2-3; 12 positions match TRBD2. V trimming: 5 bases; J trimming: 5 bases; junction bases outside the gene matches: 8. The CDR3 extends over 16 amino acids. Germline-derived CDR1 and CDR2 are ENHRY and SYGVKD. Here the CDR3 reads CAISQTSGGRGDTQYF. The CDR3, as DNA: TGTGCCATCAGTCAGACTAGCGGGGGCCGGGGAGATACGCAGTATTTT.

This chain links TRBV4-2 with TRBJ1-1; D might be TRBD1 (6 bases). V was trimmed by 1 base and J by 1 base, leaving 13 bases between them. Per the germline V gene, CDR1 is LGHNA and CDR2 is YNFKEQ. The CDR3 covers 16 residues. The CDR3 DNA reads as TGTGCCAGCAGCCAAGTCGGGGGGGCAGGGAACACTGAAGCTTTCTTT. Translation gives CASSQVGGAGNTEAFF.